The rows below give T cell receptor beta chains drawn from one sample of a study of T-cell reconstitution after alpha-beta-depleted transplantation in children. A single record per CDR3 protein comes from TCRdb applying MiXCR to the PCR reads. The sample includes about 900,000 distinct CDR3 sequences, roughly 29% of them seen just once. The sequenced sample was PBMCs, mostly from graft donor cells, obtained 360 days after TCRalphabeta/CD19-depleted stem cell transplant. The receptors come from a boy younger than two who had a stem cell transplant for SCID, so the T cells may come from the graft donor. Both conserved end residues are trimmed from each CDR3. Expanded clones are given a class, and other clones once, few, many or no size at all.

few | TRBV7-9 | ASSLENYGYT
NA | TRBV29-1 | SVKPMGGSRSDTQY
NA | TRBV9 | ASSPLAGGGTDTQY
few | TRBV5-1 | ASSSLGGVTEAF
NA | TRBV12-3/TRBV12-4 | ASSLVSSNEQF
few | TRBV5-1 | ASSGTPRETQY
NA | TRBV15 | ATSRGGGTGELF
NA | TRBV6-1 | ASSTGMSGGPNEQF
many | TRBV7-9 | ASSFNRFNSPLH
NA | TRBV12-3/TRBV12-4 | ASRGLAGAGANVLT
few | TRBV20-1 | SARRPYGTEAF
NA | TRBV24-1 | ATSDSVRRGIDEQF
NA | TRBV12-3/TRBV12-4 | ASSWDVPNYGYT
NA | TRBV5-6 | ASSQGRLAVTQETQY
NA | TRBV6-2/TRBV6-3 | ASSYGGVGQY
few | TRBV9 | ASSVLLGETQY
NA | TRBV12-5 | ASGLVLFMTNYATNEKLF
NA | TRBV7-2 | ASRVNPGGERTDTQY
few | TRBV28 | ASRPGGGTLYEQY
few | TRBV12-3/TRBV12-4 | ASRLSGSVFTQY
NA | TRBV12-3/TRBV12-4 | ASSQRTARETQY
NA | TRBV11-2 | ASTSGRVLLYNEQF